The clone carrying this TCR beta chain was seen once. The assay was immunoSEQ multiplex PCR, and TCRdb's table has in-frame clones only and misses some. The table shows about 79,000 clones, with about 91% occurring only once. These data belong to a study of technical replicates of blood from several donors. This CDR3 comprises 14 residues. V was cut by 8 bases and J by 4 bases, with 15 bases left in between. Germline V CDR1 and CDR2: MNHEY, SVGAGI. Sequencing was performed on T cells isolated from PBMCs. This TCR was recovered from a human donor in good health. Some clones in this sample may be carry-over from other donors' samples. This chain joins TRBV6-5 and TRBJ2-1; tentative D call: TRBD1 (6 bases). CDR3: CASGQSGTYNEQFF. The CDR3 DNA reads TGTGCCAGCGGACAGAGCGGAACGTACAATGAGCAGTTCTTC.